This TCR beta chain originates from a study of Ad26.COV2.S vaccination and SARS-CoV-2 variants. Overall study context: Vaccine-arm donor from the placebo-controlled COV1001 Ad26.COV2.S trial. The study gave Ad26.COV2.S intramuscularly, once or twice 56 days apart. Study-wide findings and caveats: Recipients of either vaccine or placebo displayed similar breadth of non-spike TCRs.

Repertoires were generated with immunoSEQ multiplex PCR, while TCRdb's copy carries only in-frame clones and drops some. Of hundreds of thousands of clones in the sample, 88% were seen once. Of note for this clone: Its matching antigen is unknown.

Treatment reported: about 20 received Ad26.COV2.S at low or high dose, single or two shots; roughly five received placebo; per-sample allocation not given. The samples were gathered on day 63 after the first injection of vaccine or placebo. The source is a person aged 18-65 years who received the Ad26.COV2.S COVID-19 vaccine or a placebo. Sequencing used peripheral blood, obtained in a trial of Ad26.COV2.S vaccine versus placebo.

CDR3 sequence: CAISLSGRGTDTQYF. The CDR3 DNA reads TGTGCCATCAGTCTGAGCGGGAGGGGCACAGATACGCAGTATTTT. The chain recombines TRBV10-3 with TRBJ2-3; TRBD2 matches at 10 bases. In germline, CDR1 is ENHRY, CDR2 SYGVKD. The CDR3 extends over 15 amino acids. V was clipped by 5 bases and J by 1 base; unmatched bases: 3.